Following are 9 T cell receptor beta chains from one sample sequenced in a study of T cells in Graves' hyperthyroidism and ophthalmopathy. The source material, RNA transcripts, was used to amplify TCR beta CDR3 regions. Using the HTBI primer set, a first-round RT-PCR was run on the TCR CDR3. TCRdb recomputed calls from the multiplex PCR reads with MiXCR, one row per CDR3 protein. The sample gives about 210,000 distinct CDR3 sequences, roughly a sixth of which show up once; 50% is in the top ten. Sequencing was carried out using blood. Source of these receptors: a man aged 50 to 59 with Graves' hyperthyroidism.

Many counts were recorded for this clonotype. The chain carries TRBV6-1 and TRBJ2-1, with TRBD2 identical over 7 bases. With V trimmed by 5 bases and J by 4 bases, 5 bases remained unmatched. The CDR3 runs 14 residues. CDR1 is MNHNS and CDR2 is SASEGT in the germline V gene. The CDR3 DNA is TGTGCCAGCAGTTTCAAGCGGGAATACAATGAGCAGTTCTTC. Its protein is CASSFKREYNEQFF.

In the case of this clonotype: One base away lies a much larger clone, so this may be a sequencing read error. V gene TRBV28 combines with J gene TRBJ2-7; TRBD2 agrees at 9 bases. The germline CDR1 and CDR2 sequences are MDHEN and SYDVKM. CDR3 length: 14 amino acids. The trim removed 7 bases at V and 1 base at J, leaving 5 bases unmatched. CDR3 sequence (DNA): TGTGCCAGCAAACCAGCGGGAGGATCCTACGAGCAGTACTTC. Translating gives CASKPAGGSYEQYF.

Many counts were recorded for this clonotype. The gene calls are TRBV9 and TRBJ2-7; perhaps TRBD2 as D (6 bases). V was pared by 3 bases and J by 2 bases, with 15 bases between. CDR3 length equals 15 residues. CDR1 SGDLS and CDR2 YYNGEE come from the germline V gene. The CDR3 DNA reads as TGTGCCAGCAGCGCCTACGGGACTGCTACCTACGAGCAGTACTTC. Translation gives CASSAYGTATYEQYF.

This clonotype was counted many times. This chain links TRBV7-2 with TRBJ1-2, with D unresolved. Germline loops: CDR1 SGHTA, CDR2 FQGNSA. There are 13 residues in the CDR3. Between the trimmed V and J ends, which lost 0 bases and 9 bases, there was a span of 11 bases. The DNA of the CDR3 is TGTGCCAGCAGCTTAGCTTTTGGCAGTAGCTACACCTTC. The encoded protein is CASSLAFGSSYTF. The entire variable domain, with the rest obtained from reference TRBV7-2 and TRBJ1-2, is as follows: GAGVSQSPSNKVTEKGKDVELRCDPISGHTALYWYRQSLGQGLEFLIYFQGNSAPDKSGLPSDRFSAERTGGSVSTLTIQRTQQEDSAVYLCASSLAFGSSYTFGSGTRLTVV.

V usage is TRBV11-3 and J usage is TRBJ2-7, with 8 nucleotides matching TRBD1. The germline V gene encodes CDR1 SGHNT and CDR2 YENEEA. Trimming removed 5 bases from V and 7 bases from J; junction bases left unmatched: 22. The CDR3 extends over 18 amino acids. CDR3 DNA sequence: TGTGCCAGCAGCCCAGGTCCTCTCCGACAGGGGAAGATGTGGGAGCAGTACTTC. The encoded protein is CASSPGPLRQGKMWEQYF. Full variable domain (outside the CDR3, taken from reference TRBV11-3 and TRBJ2-7): EAGVVQSPRYKIIEKKQPVAFWCNPISGHNTLYWYLQNLGQGPELLIRYENEEAVDDSQLPKDRFSAERLKGVDSTLKIQPAELGDSAVYLCASSPGPLRQGKMWEQYFGPGTRLTVT.

J is TRBJ1-1 and V is TRBV7-9; TRBD1 aligns across 12 bases. The V gene end was trimmed by 5 bases and the J gene end by 10 bases; junction bases not matched to a gene: 8. Looked up from germline, CDR1 is SEHNR and CDR2 is FQNEAQ (reference sequence). The CDR3 is 14 amino acids. CDR3 sequence reads: CASSTPGQGARAFF. CDR3 DNA: TGTGCCAGCAGCACACCGGGACAGGGGGCGCGAGCTTTCTTT. Drawing the rest from reference TRBV7-9 and TRBJ1-1, the complete variable domain is DTGVSQNPRHKITKRGQNVTFRCDPISEHNRLYWYRQTLGQGPEFLTYFQNEAQLEKSRLLSDRFSAERPKGSFSTLEIQRTEQGDSAMYLCASSTPGQGARAFFGQGTRLTVV.

The chain has TRBV6-1 and TRBJ2-5, with 8 bases lining up with TRBD2. V trimming: 0 bases; J trimming: 1 base; junction bases outside the gene matches: 10. Germline V gene data show CDR1 as MNHNS and CDR2 as SASEGT. This CDR3 is 18 amino acids long. CDR3 region: CASSEAVRASGPQETQYF. In DNA, the CDR3 is TGTGCCAGCAGTGAAGCAGTTCGGGCTAGCGGGCCCCAAGAGACCCAGTACTTC.

This clonotype has a count of ten or more. The chain combines TRBV28 with TRBJ2-7; 11 bases are shared with TRBD2. Unmatched junction bases numbered 8, after V lost 1 base and J lost 3 bases. From germline, CDR1 is MDHEN and CDR2 SYDVKM. CDR3 length: 17 residues. The CDR3 DNA reads TGTGCCAGCAGTTTATATACTCCTAGCGGGAGGTACTACGAGCAGTACTTC. Translating it yields CASSLYTPSGRYYEQYF.

This clonotype was seen many times. This chain connects TRBV27 to TRBJ2-3; possibly TRBD1 for D (5 bases). The CDR3 spans 16 residues. V dropped 6 bases and J dropped 0 bases, with 16 bases sitting between them. CDR1 is MNHEY and CDR2 is SMNVEV in the germline V gene (reference sequence). The CDR3 spells CASSTLRQPSTDTQYF. In nucleotides, the CDR3 is TGTGCCAGCAGCACCCTGCGACAGCCTAGCACAGATACGCAGTATTTT.